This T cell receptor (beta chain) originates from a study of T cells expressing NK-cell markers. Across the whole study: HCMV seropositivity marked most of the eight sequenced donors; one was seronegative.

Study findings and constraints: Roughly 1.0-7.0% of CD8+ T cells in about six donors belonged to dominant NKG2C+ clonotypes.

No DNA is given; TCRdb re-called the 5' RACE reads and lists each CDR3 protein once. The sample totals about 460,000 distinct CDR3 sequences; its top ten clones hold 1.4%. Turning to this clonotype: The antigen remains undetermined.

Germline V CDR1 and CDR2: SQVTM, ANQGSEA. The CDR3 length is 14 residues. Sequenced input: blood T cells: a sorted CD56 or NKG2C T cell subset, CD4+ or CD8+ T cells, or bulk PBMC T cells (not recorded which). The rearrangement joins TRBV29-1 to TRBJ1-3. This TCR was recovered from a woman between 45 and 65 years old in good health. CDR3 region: CSVEKPSSGNTIYF.